Here is one T cell receptor (beta chain) with its context. What antigen it recognizes has not been identified. Nothing much larger sits one base from this clone, and base qualities are not available. In Seattle, one collaborating source enrolled patients while the infection was active and tracked those patients longitudinally over the course of disease. Each collaborating institution followed its own protocols to collect whole blood in K2EDTA tubes. For TCRbeta analysis, collaborators shipped samples in one of three forms: frozen whole blood, isolated PBMCs, or DNA extracted from either of those sample types. From its cysteine to its phenylalanine, the CDR3 spans 14 amino acids. The DNA shown is the 42-base CDR3, in frame from base 1. The germline V gene (reference sequence) gives CDR1 as DFQATT and CDR2 as SNEGSKA. V is pruned by 3 bases and J by 4 bases, leaving 8 bases of the junction without a gene match.

TCRbeta CDR3 regions were amplified from genomic DNA using the immunoSEQ Assay, a bias-controlled multiplex PCR. The study's own analysis went as follows. Nucleated cell counts per sample were estimated from amplification of reference gene primers within the assay. To quantify the absolute abundance of each unique TCRbeta CDR3 rearrangement, sequence reads were collapsed and filtered. Productive Simpson clonality was computed per sample as the square root of Simpson's diversity index over productive rearrangements. TCRdb re-hosts the immuneACCESS table, in-frame sequences only. Its copies lack some clones; in the studies checked, an unresolved V gene accounts for under half of them, and the cause for the rest is not known. D and trimming were read from the DNA, whereas the V and J calls and clone size are those reported in that table. This sample comprises about 390,000 clones, more than 75% of them detected only once. The ten most abundant clones make up 2.3% of the sample.

This specimen belongs to a study of blood T cell repertoires in COVID-19 (dated by TCRdb to 2018 to 2020). Notes on the research overall: The collaborator samples originated in the United States, Italy and Spain and spanned the acute and convalescent phases of COVID-19. The repertoires were made available in a free public database intended to serve as a resource for research on the immune response to SARS-CoV-2. The sample metadata nearly always contained a de-identified subject ID, COVID-19 status, age in years and sex. Samples came from the ongoing ImmuneRACE study (first 160 participants) plus 1,254 subjects from 6 global collaborators. Where available, HLA class I and class II types were obtained from metadata supplied by the sample provider rather than from assay-based typing. The prospective study material was composed of cDNA or gDNA derived from T cells, B-cell-depleted T cells, or PBMCs. Subjects who had been exposed to COVID-19, were actively infected with it, or had recovered from it provided the deeply sampled blood TCRbeta repertoires that made up the dataset.

Results and caveats for the whole study, not just this receptor: The amount of clinical and demographic metadata varied by source and participant and was provided uncurated.

The clonotype was recovered from a woman aged 55-70 years with COVID-19, enrolled during active disease. The chain was built from TRBV20-1 and TRBJ2-7, with TRBD2 matching 8 junction bases. The sequencing sample was made of peripheral blood. At the DNA level, the sequence is TGCAGTGCTAGTCAGGTGCGGGGGGCGTACGAGCAGTACTTC. Its protein product is CSASQVRGAYEQYF.